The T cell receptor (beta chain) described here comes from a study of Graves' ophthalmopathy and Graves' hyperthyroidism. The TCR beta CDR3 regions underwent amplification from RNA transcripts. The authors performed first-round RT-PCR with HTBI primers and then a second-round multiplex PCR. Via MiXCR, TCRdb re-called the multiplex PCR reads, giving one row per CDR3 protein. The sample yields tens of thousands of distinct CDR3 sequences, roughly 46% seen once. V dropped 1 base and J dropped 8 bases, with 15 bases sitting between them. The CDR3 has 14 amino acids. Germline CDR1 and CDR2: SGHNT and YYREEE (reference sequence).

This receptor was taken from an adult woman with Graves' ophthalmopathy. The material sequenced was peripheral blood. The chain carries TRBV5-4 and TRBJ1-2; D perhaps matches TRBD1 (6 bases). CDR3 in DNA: TGTGCCAGCAGCTTGCGTGGGGGCGAAGGCGGCTACACCTTC. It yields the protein CASSLRGGEGGYTF.